These 4 T cell receptor beta chains originate from one sample sequenced in a study of OX40 agonist ivuxolimab in advanced cancers. Sequencing used immunoSEQ multiplex PCR; TCRdb keeps in-frame clones, though not all of them. This table holds 50,000 or so clones, roughly 90% found once. The material sequenced was CD4+ or CD8+ T cells sorted from blood, taken in a trial of the OX40 agonist ivuxolimab. The origin of the receptors is an adult with an advanced solid tumor such as melanoma, head and neck, liver or kidney cancer.

The CDR3 nucleotides read TGTGCCAGCAGCTGGACTAGCGGCTACGAGCAGTACTTC. Translating gives CASSWTSGYEQYF. The chain joins TRBV7-3 to TRBJ2-7; TRBD2 agrees at 10 bases. The CDR3 is 13 amino acids. Trimming cost V 4 bases and J 3 bases; bases outside gene matches: 0. Germline V gene lookup returns CDR1 SGHTA and CDR2 FQGTGA.

The chain uses TRBV14 and TRBJ2-7; 7 bases are a match to TRBD1. There are 14 residues in the CDR3. The germline V gene encodes CDR1 SGHDN and CDR2 FVKESK. Trimming took 1 base from V and 0 from J; bases not matched to a gene: 0. For the CDR3, the DNA is TGTGCCAGCAGCCAAGGACAGGGCTCCTACGAGCAGTACTTC. Translation gives CASSQGQGSYEQYF.

The V gene is TRBV27, the J gene TRBJ2-7, with TRBD1 matching over 7 bases. Germline V gives CDR1 MNHEY, CDR2 SMNVEV (reference sequence). This CDR3 is built from 13 residues. J was trimmed by 3 bases and V by 3 bases; bases with no gene match: 2. The CDR3 here is CASSLAGGYEQYF. The CDR3 DNA reads TGTGCCAGCAGTTTGGCAGGGGGCTACGAGCAGTACTTC.

V usage is TRBV4-1 and J usage is TRBJ1-5; D unclear. This CDR3 is built from 15 residues. Looked up from germline, CDR1 is MGHRA and CDR2 is YSYEKL. Deletions cut 3 bases from V and 1 base from J, with 10 bases between. CDR3 protein: CASSHGISSNQPQHF. The CDR3, as DNA: TGCGCCAGCAGCCACGGGATCTCGAGCAATCAGCCCCAGCATTTT.